This T cell receptor (beta chain) came from a study of identifying expanded T cells in peripheral blood. On this clone itself: As yet, its antigen is unknown.

Study outcomes and limitations: Across healthy donors, higher total template counts meant significantly greater roughly 2-week count variance.

The V and J ends lost 4 bases and 6 bases, in that order; junction bases with no gene match: 5. Germline CDR1 SGHTA, CDR2 FQGNSA. This CDR3 has 14 amino acids. The protocol was immunoSEQ multiplex PCR, while the TCRdb copy is restricted to in-frame clones and leaves out a portion. In the table there are around 91,000 clones, more than 70% of which are singletons. Collection occurred without any documented infections or immune events in donors. Specimen: blood. The origin of this receptor is a person aged 18 to 75 in good health. The chain uses TRBV7-2 and TRBJ2-1, with TRBD1 matching over 8 bases. The CDR3 DNA reads as TGTGCCAGCAGCTATCAGGGGGCAAGCAATGAGCAGTTCTTC. This codes for CASSYQGASNEQFF.